This T cell receptor beta chain was documented in a study of blood T cells in healthy people across ages. Points on this clonotype: At one end the junction does not follow the germline gene, possibly because of a read error.

The CDR3 length is 13 residues. CDR1 is SGHVS, CDR2 FQNEAQ, per germline. Through a sample-barcoded 5' primer and a J-beta primer mix, a second PCR was run for about 7 to 12 cycles. TCRdb ran MiXCR on the 5' RACE reads and lists one entry per CDR3 protein. Of over 450,000 distinct CDR3 sequences in the sample, nearly 25% were seen once. This sample also appeared in a second study, on T cells of mothers and their children. That work states: In cDNA synthesis, all of the extracted RNA was used at about 1.6 ug per 15 ul.

This clonotype was obtained from a boy younger than 18 in good health. The material sequenced was blood. The gene calls are TRBV7-8 and TRBJ2-3, with D unresolved. Here the CDR3 DNA reads TGTGCCCGCAGCCTACATACCACAGATACGCAGTATTTT. Translating gives CARSLHTTDTQYF.